This T cell receptor (beta chain) was observed in a study of blood T cell repertoires in COVID-19. On the study more broadly: The United States, Italy and Spain supplied acute and convalescent COVID-19 samples. T cells, B-cell-depleted T cells, or PBMCs supplied cDNA or gDNA.

The CDR3 covers 16 residues. J lost 2 bases, V lost 0 bases, and 2 bases had no gene match. Germline V gives CDR1 MNHEY, CDR2 SVGEGT. Some clones are missing from TCRdb's copy, which holds only in-frame ones; the method was immunoSEQ multiplex PCR. The sample yields some 71,000 clones, roughly nine tenths seen once. The chain uses TRBV6-2 or TRBV6-3 and TRBJ2-3; TRBD2 aligns across 10 bases. Sequenced input: peripheral blood. This TCR came from a woman younger than 35 with acute or convalescent COVID-19. The CDR3 DNA follows: TGTGCCAGCAGTTACTCGGGACTAGCGAACACAGATACGCAGTATTTT. Translation: CASSYSGLANTDTQYF.